The subject of this entry is one T cell receptor (beta chain). The data are from a study of shared clonotypes between healthy human individuals. Assay used: immunoSEQ multiplex PCR; TCRdb lists only in-frame clones, some missing. The data contain 2 million to 2.5 million clones, approximately 94% of them singletons. CD45RO negativity and positive selection for CCR7 defined naive CD8 cells, a population that excluded terminally differentiated effector memory CD45RA+ cells. The CDR3 consists of 14 residues. Unmatched junction bases numbered 9, after V lost 2 bases and J lost 11 bases. CDR1 and CDR2 from the germline V gene are MNHEY and SVGAGI.

The source material was naive CD8+ T cells sorted from blood. The receptor's source is a man between 18 and 35 years old in good health. The rearrangement joins TRBV6-5 to TRBJ1-1, with 9 positions matching TRBD1. CDR3 sequence (DNA): TGTGCCAGCAGTTACCAGAACACAGGGGGCTATGCTTTCTTT. Protein product: CASSYQNTGGYAFF.